The TCR beta chain described here comes from a study of T cell responses to AZD1222 COVID-19 vaccine. Study-level results: The donor cohort was predominantly white British with a female majority, and clonal diversity may have been underestimated.

CDR1 is LGHNA, CDR2 YNFKEQ, per germline. V lost 0 bases and J lost 5; bases outside the gene matches: 8. The CDR3 spans 16 residues. Produced via immunoSEQ multiplex PCR; TCRdb's table is partial and in-frame only. The repertoire holds 250,000 to 300,000 clones, with 90% to 95% as singletons. With regard to this clone: The antigen remains unidentified.

The chain carries TRBV4-2 and TRBJ2-3; 7 bases align to TRBD2. Material: peripheral blood, obtained 28 days after the second AZD1222 dose. This receptor was taken from an adult who received the AZD1222 COVID-19 vaccine. CDR3 region: CASSQDEASGVDTQYF. In DNA, the CDR3 is TGTGCCAGCAGCCAAGATGAGGCTAGCGGAGTAGATACGCAGTATTTT.